The 2 T cell receptor beta chains in this list originate from one sample, sequenced in a study of T cell responses to AZD1222 COVID-19 vaccine. The protocol was immunoSEQ multiplex PCR, while the TCRdb copy is restricted to in-frame clones and leaves out a portion. The sample has about 200,000 clones, 85% to 95% seen once. The material was peripheral blood, obtained 28 days after the second dose of the MenACWY control vaccine. The receptors here all came from an adult who received the MenACWY meningococcal vaccine as a control.

This clone was recorded only once. This chain uses TRBV29-1 with TRBJ2-3; 8 bases align to TRBD2. J lost 1 base, V lost 4 bases, and 1 base had no gene match. Germline V CDR1 and CDR2: SQVTM, ANQGSEA. CDR3 length equals 13 residues. The chain's CDR3 is CSVVTSGTDTQYF. DNA of the CDR3: TGCAGCGTTGTGACTAGCGGCACAGATACGCAGTATTTT.

In this sample, this clone turned up once. The chain recombines TRBV5-6 with TRBJ2-1, with D possibly matching TRBD2 (5 bases). Trimming removed 3 bases at V and 4 bases at J, with 17 bases between. This CDR3 is 16 amino acids long. The germline V gene encodes CDR1 SGHDT and CDR2 YYEEEE. The CDR3, as DNA: TGTGCCAGCAGCTCTTATAAGAGCGGCCCTTACAATGAGCAGTTCTTC. Its protein is CASSSYKSGPYNEQFF.